The clone carrying this TCR beta chain has ten or more counts. What it binds is unknown. The data derive from a study of spatial heterogeneity in lung cancer. Trimming stripped 7 bases from V and 0 bases from J, with 12 bases between. Germline CDR1 and CDR2: SQVTM and ANQGSEA. The CDR3 has 13 residues. Every TCR cDNA molecule bore a unique molecular identifier. TCRdb re-called the 5' RACE reads through MiXCR, storing one row per CDR3 protein. The data hold roughly 28,000 distinct CDR3 sequences, with approximately 6.9% observed a single time. The sample's time point: sample taken at primary tumor resection. The authors sequenced whole RNA from tumor, nontumor lung or frozen PBMC without sorting. Study findings and constraints: Counts that tracked tumor mutation counts were those of expanded intratumoral alpha and beta TCRs.

This chain joins TRBV29-1 and TRBJ1-2; D not resolved. The sequencing used lung tumor tissue, collected at surgery. The TCR sequence derives from a male donor with early-stage non-small cell lung cancer. The CDR3 loop reads CSAPTAANYGYTF. The CDR3 DNA reads as TGCAGCGCGCCCACGGCGGCTAACTATGGCTACACCTTC.